This T cell receptor (beta chain) was retrieved from a study of T cells in Graves' hyperthyroidism and ophthalmopathy. Study results and caveats: The model foresaw ophthalmopathy a median around seven months prior to onset.

RNA transcripts yielded amplified TCR beta CDR3 regions. Primed by the HTBI set, a first-round RT-PCR was run on the TCR CDR3. TCRdb re-called the multiplex PCR reads through MiXCR, storing one row per CDR3 protein. The sample carries around 400,000 distinct CDR3 sequences, approximately 14% recorded once. This clonotype was seen a handful of times. Its target is not known. The CDR3 loop spans 16 amino acids. Losses at the gene ends were 0 bases for V and 8 bases for J; bases not matched to a gene: 9. Subjects aged 18 to 65 presented with newly diagnosed hyperthyroidism of less than 2 months' duration. The blood sample predates any ophthalmopathy symptoms, coming from first hyperthyroidism diagnosis.

This sequence joins TRBV12-3 or TRBV12-4 and TRBJ2-1; 8 bases map to TRBD2. The sequenced sample consisted of blood. This clonotype originated in a woman in her late teens or twenties with Graves' hyperthyroidism that later progressed to Graves' ophthalmopathy. CDR3 in DNA: TGTGCCAGCAGTTTAGCGTCCGGGACTAGGGGGTATGAGCAGTTCTTC. It specifies CASSLASGTRGYEQFF.